This T cell receptor (beta chain) was found in a study of T cells in women clearing cervical HPV infection. Study summary: Donors had HPV16-related CIN3 or worse; 2 had invasive cancer. Whole-study results and caveats: Cases carried less TRBV6-7 than controls: roughly 0.11% versus 0.16%. Repertoire richness, not evenness, was significantly elevated in CIN3+ cases versus controls.

CDR1 is SQVTM, CDR2 ANQGSEA, per germline. Trimming removed 1 base from V and 3 bases from J, with 12 bases in between. The CDR3 loop spans 14 amino acids. Regarding this clone: What it binds is not known. The CDR3 is cut off 3 residues early in the read; its end comes from the germline J gene. The same CDR3 arises from other DNA sequences in this sample as well.

The data were produced by immunoSEQ multiplex PCR, yet TCRdb's version contains in-frame clones alone and is incomplete. The sample has 40,000 or so clones. This receptor was identified in a woman between 18 and 75 years old with a cervical HPV16 infection that either progressed to CIN3+ or cleared (not recorded which). The chain joins TRBV29-1 to TRBJ1-2; D may be TRBD1 (5 bases). Sequencing input: blood buffy coat. The CDR3 bases that were read are TGCAGCGTTGAAGGAACGGGGGATGACTATGGC. The encoded protein is CSVEGTGDDYG. The entire CDR3 protein reads CSVEGTGDDYGYTF.